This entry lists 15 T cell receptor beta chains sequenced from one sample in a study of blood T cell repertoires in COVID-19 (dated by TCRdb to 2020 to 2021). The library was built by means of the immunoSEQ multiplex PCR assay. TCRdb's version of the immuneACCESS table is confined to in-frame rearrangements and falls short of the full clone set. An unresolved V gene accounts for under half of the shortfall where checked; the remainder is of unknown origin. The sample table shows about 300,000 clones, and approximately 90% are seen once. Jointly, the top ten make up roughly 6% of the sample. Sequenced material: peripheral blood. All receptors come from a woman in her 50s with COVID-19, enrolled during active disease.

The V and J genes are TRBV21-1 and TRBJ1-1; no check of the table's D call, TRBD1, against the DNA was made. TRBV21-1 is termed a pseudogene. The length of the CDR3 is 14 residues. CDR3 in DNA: TGTGCCAGCAGCAAAACAGGGGGCCCTACTGAAGCTTTCTTT. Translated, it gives CASSKTGGPTEAFF.

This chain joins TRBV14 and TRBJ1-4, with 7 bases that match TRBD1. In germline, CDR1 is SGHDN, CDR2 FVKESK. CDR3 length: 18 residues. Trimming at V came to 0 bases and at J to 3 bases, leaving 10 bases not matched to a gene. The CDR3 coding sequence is TGTGCCAGCAGCCAAGAACAGGGGCCCGTGAAGGCTAATGAAAAACTGTTTTTT. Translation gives CASSQEQGPVKANEKLFF. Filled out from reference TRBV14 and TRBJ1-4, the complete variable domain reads EAGVTQFPSHSVIEKGQTVTLRCDPISGHDNLYWYRRVMGKEIKFLLHFVKESKQDESGMPNNRFLAERTGGTYSTLKVQPAELEDSGVYFCASSQEQGPVKANEKLFFGSGTQLSVL.

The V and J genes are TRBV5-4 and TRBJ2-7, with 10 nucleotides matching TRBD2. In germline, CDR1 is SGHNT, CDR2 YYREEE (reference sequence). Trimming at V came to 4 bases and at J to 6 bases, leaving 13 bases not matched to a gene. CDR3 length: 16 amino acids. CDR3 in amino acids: CASSLRTSGGFAEQYF. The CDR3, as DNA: TGTGCCAGCAGCCTTCGGACTAGCGGAGGGTTCGCCGAGCAGTACTTC.

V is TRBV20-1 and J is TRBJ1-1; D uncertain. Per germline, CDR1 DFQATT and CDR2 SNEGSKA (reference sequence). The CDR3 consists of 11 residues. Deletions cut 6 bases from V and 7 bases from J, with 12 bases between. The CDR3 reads CSAHRRVEAFF. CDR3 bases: TGCAGTGCCCACCGACGGGTTGAAGCTTTCTTT.

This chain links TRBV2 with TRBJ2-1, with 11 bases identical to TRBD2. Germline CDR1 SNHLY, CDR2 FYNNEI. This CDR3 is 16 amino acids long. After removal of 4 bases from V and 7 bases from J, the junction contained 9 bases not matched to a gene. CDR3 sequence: CASSARGGLAANEQFF. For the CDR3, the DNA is TGTGCCAGCAGTGCGAGGGGGGGACTAGCGGCTAATGAGCAGTTCTTC. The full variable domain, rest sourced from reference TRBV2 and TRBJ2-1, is EPEVTQTPSHQVTQMGQEVILRCVPISNHLYFYWYRQILGQKVEFLVSFYNNEISEKSEIFDDQFSVERPDGSNFTLKIRSTKLEDSAMYFCASSARGGLAANEQFFGPGTRLTVL.

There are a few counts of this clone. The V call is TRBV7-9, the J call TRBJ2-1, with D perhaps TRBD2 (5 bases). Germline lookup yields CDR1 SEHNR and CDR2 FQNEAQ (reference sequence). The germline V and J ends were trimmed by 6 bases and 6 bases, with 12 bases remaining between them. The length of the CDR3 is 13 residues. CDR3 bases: TGTGCCAGCAGTTATACCGGGATCAATGAGCAGTTCTTC. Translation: CASSYTGINEQFF.

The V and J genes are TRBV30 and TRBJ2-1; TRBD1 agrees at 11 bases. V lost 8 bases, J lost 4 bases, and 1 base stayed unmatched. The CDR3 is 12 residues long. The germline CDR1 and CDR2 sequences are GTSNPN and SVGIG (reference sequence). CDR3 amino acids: CAGDRGYNEQFF. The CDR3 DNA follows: TGTGCCGGGGACAGGGGGTACAATGAGCAGTTCTTC.

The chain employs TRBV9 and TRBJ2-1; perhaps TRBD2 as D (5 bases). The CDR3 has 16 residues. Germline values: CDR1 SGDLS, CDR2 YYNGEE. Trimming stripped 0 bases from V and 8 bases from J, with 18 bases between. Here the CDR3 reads CASSVEGVGVGDEQFF. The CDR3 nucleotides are TGTGCCAGCAGCGTAGAGGGTGTGGGAGTCGGGGATGAGCAGTTCTTC.

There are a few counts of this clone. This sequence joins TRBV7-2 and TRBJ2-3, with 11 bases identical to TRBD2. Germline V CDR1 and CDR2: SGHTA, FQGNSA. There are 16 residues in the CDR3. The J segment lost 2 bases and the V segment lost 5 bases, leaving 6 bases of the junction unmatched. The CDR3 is CASSHRLAGYTDTQYF. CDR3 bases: TGTGCCAGCAGCCACAGACTAGCGGGATACACAGATACGCAGTATTTT.

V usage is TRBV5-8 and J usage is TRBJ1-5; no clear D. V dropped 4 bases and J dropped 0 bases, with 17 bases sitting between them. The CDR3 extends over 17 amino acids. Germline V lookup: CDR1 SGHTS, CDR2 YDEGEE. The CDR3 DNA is TGTGCCAGCAGCCCCCCCGGGGATAGGGTTAGCAATCAGCCCCAGCATTTT. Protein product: CASSPPGDRVSNQPQHF. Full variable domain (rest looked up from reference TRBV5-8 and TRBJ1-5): EAGVTQSPTHLIKTRGQQATLRCSPISGHTSVYWYQQALGLGLQFLLWYDEGEERNRGNFPPRFSGRQFPNYSSELNVNALELEDSALYLCASSPPGDRVSNQPQHFGDGTRLSIL.

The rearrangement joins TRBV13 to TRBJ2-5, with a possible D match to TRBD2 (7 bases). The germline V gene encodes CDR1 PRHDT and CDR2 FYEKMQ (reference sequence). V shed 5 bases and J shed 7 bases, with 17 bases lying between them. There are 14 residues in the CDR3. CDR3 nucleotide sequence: TGTGCCAGCAGCCAAGGGGGAAGGGAGGGGACCCAGTACTTC. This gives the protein CASSQGGREGTQYF.

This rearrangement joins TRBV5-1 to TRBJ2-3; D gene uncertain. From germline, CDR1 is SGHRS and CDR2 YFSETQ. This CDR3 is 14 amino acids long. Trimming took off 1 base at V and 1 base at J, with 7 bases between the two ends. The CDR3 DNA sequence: TGCGCCAGCAGCTTGATGGCGGGCACAGATACGCAGTATTTT. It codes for CASSLMAGTDTQYF.

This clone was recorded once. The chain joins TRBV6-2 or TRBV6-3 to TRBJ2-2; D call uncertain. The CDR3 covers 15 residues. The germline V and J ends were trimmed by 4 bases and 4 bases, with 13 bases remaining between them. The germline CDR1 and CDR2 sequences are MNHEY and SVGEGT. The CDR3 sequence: CASSLVAAATGELFF. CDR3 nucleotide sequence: TGTGCCAGCAGTTTAGTTGCGGCAGCCACCGGGGAGCTGTTTTTT.

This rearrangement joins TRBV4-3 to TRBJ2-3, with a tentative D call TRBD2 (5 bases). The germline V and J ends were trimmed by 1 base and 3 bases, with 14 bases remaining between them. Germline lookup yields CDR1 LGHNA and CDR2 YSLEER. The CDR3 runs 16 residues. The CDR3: CASSQAGTVGTDTQYF. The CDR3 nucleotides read TGCGCCAGCAGCCAAGCGGGAACCGTGGGGACAGATACGCAGTATTTT.

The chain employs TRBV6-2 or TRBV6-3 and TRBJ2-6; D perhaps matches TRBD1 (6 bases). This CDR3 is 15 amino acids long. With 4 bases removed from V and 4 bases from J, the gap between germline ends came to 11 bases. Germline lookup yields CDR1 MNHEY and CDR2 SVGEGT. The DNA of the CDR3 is TGTGCCAGCAGTTTACAGGGTTCCGGGGCCAACGTCCTGACTTTC. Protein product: CASSLQGSGANVLTF.